This T cell receptor (beta chain) emerged from a study of T cells in Graves' hyperthyroidism and ophthalmopathy. Turning to the study itself: At initial diagnosis, before any treatment had begun, peripheral blood was obtained.

TCR beta CDR3 regions were amplified from RNA transcripts. Primed by the HTBI set, a first-round RT-PCR was run on the TCR CDR3. TCRdb analysed the multiplex PCR reads with MiXCR anew, one entry per CDR3 protein. The profile shows roughly 750,000 distinct CDR3 sequences, about 17% of them singletons. Per the germline V gene, CDR1 is SQVTM and CDR2 is ANQGSEA. V lost 6 bases and J lost 1, with 7 bases in between. This CDR3 is built from 13 residues. Details on this clonotype: What it binds is not known.

Using about 10 ml of fresh peripheral blood, PBMCs were prepared. Study-wide results and caveats: Median prediction lead before ophthalmopathy onset was 5 to 7 months with the model.

The receptor's source is a man younger than 35 with Graves' hyperthyroidism. V is TRBV29-1 and J is TRBJ2-6; no firm D call. Input material: blood. The chain's CDR3 is CSVRVSGANVLTF. The DNA for the CDR3 is TGCAGCGTCCGAGTTTCTGGGGCCAACGTCCTGACTTTC.